This T cell receptor beta chain was observed in a study of shared clonotypes between healthy human individuals. The trim removed 4 bases at V and 3 bases at J, leaving 2 bases unmatched. The CDR3 spans 14 residues. Germline V gene lookup returns CDR1 LNHDA and CDR2 SQIVND (reference sequence). Unsorted PBMC samples were amplified in replicate PCRs containing 300 ng DNA, about 28,000 T cell genomes. Repertoires were generated with immunoSEQ multiplex PCR, while TCRdb's copy carries only in-frame clones and drops some. This repertoire shows over 400,000 clones, approximately 78% found once; its top ten account for approximately 12%. Caucasian adults living in Nashville, Tennessee, provided all samples. Unsorted samples relied on tens of millions of PBMCs, which served as the source of genomic DNA.

The TCR sequence derives from a woman aged 40-49 years in good health. Some clones in this sample may be carry-over from other donors' samples. What was sequenced was PBMCs. The chain carries TRBV19 and TRBJ1-2, with 10 bases identical to TRBD1. The CDR3, as DNA: TGTGCCAGTAGTACGGACAGGGGGGACTATGGCTACACCTTC. It translates to CASSTDRGDYGYTF.